Listed below are T cell receptor beta chains from one sample, sequenced in a study of blood T cells in healthy people across ages. MiXCR, run by TCRdb on the 5' RACE reads, gives a single entry per CDR3 protein. The table has about 1,400,000 distinct CDR3 sequences, approximately 42% seen once. The sequencing sample was made of blood. Receptor source: a woman younger than 30 in good health. Each CDR3 is given with its conserved first and last residue. The order of the fields is V gene, clone size, J gene, D gene, CDR3 protein, CDR3 DNA. The D gene is left open where the match is weak. Part of the rows lack a size; the others show once, few, many or a class for expanded clones.

TRBV6-1	few	TRBJ1-1	NA	CASRNTPERGGAGTEAFF	TGTGCCAGCAGAAACACTCCCGAAAGGGGGGGGGCAGGCACTGAAGCTTTCTTT
TRBV3-1	NA	TRBJ2-2	NA	CASSQDLVLVPTGELFF	TGTGCCAGCAGCCAAGATCTCGTGTTAGTCCCGACCGGGGAGCTGTTTTTT
TRBV29-1	NA	TRBJ2-5	NA	CSAREGARQETQYF	TGCAGCGCTAGGGAGGGGGCGAGGCAAGAGACCCAGTACTTC
TRBV10-3	NA	TRBJ2-1	NA	CAISGGDEQFF	TGTGCCATCAGTGGGGGGGATGAGCAGTTCTTC
TRBV5-1	few	TRBJ1-6	NA	CASSFTSGGHSPLHF	TGCGCCAGCAGCTTCACTTCCGGGGGGCATTCACCCCTCCACTTT
TRBV7-6	once	TRBJ1-1	TRBD1	CACSTTGGEAFF	TGTGCCTGCAGTACTACAGGGGGTGAGGCTTTCTTT
TRBV6-1	few	TRBJ1-2	TRBD1	CASSERWTGSYGYTF	TGTGCCAGCAGTGAAAGATGGACAGGATCCTATGGCTACACCTTC
TRBV6-5	NA	TRBJ2-1	NA	CASRRGPYNEQFF	TGTGCCAGCAGACGGGGACCCTACAATGAGCAGTTCTTC
TRBV5-1	many	TRBJ2-7	NA	CASSLELTYEQYF	TGCGCCAGCAGCTTGGAACTCACCTACGAGCAGTACTTC
TRBV20-1	few	TRBJ2-5	TRBD1	CSADPGTVQMETQYF	TGCAGTGCGGACCCCGGGACAGTCCAGATGGAGACCCAGTACTTC
TRBV20-1	NA	TRBJ2-3	TRBD2	CSARTSATDTQYF	TGCAGTGCCCGGACTAGCGCCACAGATACGCAGTATTTT
TRBV12-5	NA	TRBJ2-1	NA	CASGLRSSSSYNEQFF	TGTGCTAGTGGCCTCAGATCAAGTAGCTCCTACAATGAGCAGTTCTTC
TRBV29-1	few	TRBJ1-4	TRBD1	CSVDRGGKLFF	TGCAGCGTTGACAGGGGGGGAAAACTGTTTTTT
TRBV12-5	NA	TRBJ2-3	TRBD2	CASGWGTSGTDTQYF	TGTGCTAGTGGTTGGGGGACTAGCGGCACAGATACGCAGTATTTT
TRBV12-3/TRBV12-4	NA	TRBJ2-7	NA	CASSGRKGQYF	TGTGCCAGCAGCGGACGAAAAGGGCAGTACTTC
TRBV7-2	NA	TRBJ1-4	NA	CASTGQSRFEKLFF	TGTGCCAGCACCGGGCAGTCGAGGTTCGAAAAACTGTTTTTT
TRBV20-1	NA	TRBJ2-7	NA	CSAILRRPDEQYF	TGCAGTGCCATCCTCAGGAGACCCGATGAGCAGTACTTC
TRBV20-1	NA	TRBJ1-2	TRBD1	CSAAHQGGIGGYTF	TGCAGTGCTGCCCATCAGGGGGGAATTGGTGGCTACACCTTC
TRBV4-1	NA	TRBJ2-5	TRBD2	CASSPPRGNGETQYF	TGCGCCAGCAGCCCTCCGCGGGGGAATGGGGAGACCCAGTACTTC
TRBV7-2	NA	TRBJ1-6	TRBD1	CARLTGVNSPPHF	TGTGCCAGATTGACAGGGGTTAATTCACCCCCCCACTTT
TRBV12-3/TRBV12-4	many	TRBJ2-6	NA	CASGSAGANVLTF	TGTGCCAGCGGATCAGCTGGGGCCAACGTCCTGACTTTC
TRBV5-1	many	TRBJ2-1	TRBD2	CASRQSGSGNEQFF	TGCGCCAGCCGACAGAGCGGGAGTGGCAATGAGCAGTTCTTC
TRBV4-1	few	TRBJ2-7	NA	CASSQGGSITYEQYF	TGCGCCAGCAGCCAGGGTGGCTCCATTACCTACGAGCAGTACTTC
TRBV5-5	NA	TRBJ1-5	NA	CASSPLKGIQPQHF	TGTGCCAGCAGCCCTTTGAAGGGAATACAGCCCCAGCATTTT
TRBV15	few	TRBJ2-1	TRBD2	CATSRVGGGRDEQFF	TGTGCCACCAGCAGAGTCGGGGGGGGCCGAGATGAGCAGTTCTTC
TRBV5-1	NA	TRBJ1-2	TRBD1	CASGSKAGQESYGYTF	TGCGCCAGCGGCTCAAAAGCGGGACAGGAGTCCTATGGCTACACCTTC
TRBV5-6	NA	TRBJ2-1	TRBD2	CASSHGTSGTLFANEQFF	TGTGCCAGCAGCCACGGGACTAGCGGGACCCTCTTTGCGAATGAGCAGTTCTTC
TRBV4-1	NA	TRBJ2-1	NA	CASSQDRGEGSYNEQFF	TGCGCCAGCAGCCAAGATCGAGGGGAAGGGAGCTACAATGAGCAGTTCTTC
TRBV5-1	few	TRBJ2-1	NA	CASSQERNEQFF	TGCGCCAGCAGTCAGGAGCGGAATGAGCAGTTCTTC
TRBV12-3/TRBV12-4	few	TRBJ2-1	TRBD2	CASSLFGGGRAHRGYNEQFF	TGTGCCAGCAGTTTGTTCGGTGGAGGGAGGGCCCATAGGGGTTACAATGAGCAGTTCTTC
TRBV3-1	once	TRBJ2-3	TRBD2	CASEAGGRSDTQYF	TGTGCCAGTGAAGCGGGGGGGAGGTCAGATACGCAGTATTTT
TRBV5-5	few	TRBJ2-7	NA	CASSLRDKPYEQYF	TGTGCCAGCAGCTTAAGGGACAAACCCTACGAGCAGTACTTC
TRBV7-6	NA	TRBJ1-2	TRBD1	CASSLASEGQGYGYTF	TGTGCCAGCAGCTTAGCGAGTGAGGGACAGGGCTATGGCTACACCTTC
TRBV29-1	NA	TRBJ1-1	NA	CSGCTGTVNTEAFF	TGCAGCGGGTGCACCGGGACGGTGAACACTGAAGCTTTCTTT
TRBV29-1	NA	TRBJ2-5	TRBD1	CSVGGQQDAYNEQYF	TGCAGCGTTGGGGGACAGCAAGACGCCTACAATGAGCAGTACTTC
TRBV6-1	NA	TRBJ1-3	NA	CASGRILGLGNTIYF	TGTGCCAGCGGAAGGATCCTAGGACTTGGAAACACCATATATTTT
TRBV12-3/TRBV12-4	few	TRBJ2-1	TRBD2	CASSLARGGRGNEQFF	TGTGCCAGCAGTTTAGCGCGGGGCGGGAGGGGCAATGAGCAGTTCTTC
TRBV7-8	many	TRBJ1-2	NA	CASTHRPSYGYTF	TGTGCCAGCACCCATCGCCCCTCCTATGGCTACACCTTC
TRBV10-3	NA	TRBJ2-1	NA	CAIGGSAKDNEQFF	TGTGCCATCGGTGGCTCGGCTAAGGACAATGAGCAGTTCTTC
TRBV6-2/TRBV6-3	NA	TRBJ1-1	TRBD1	CASSYAGGPGGEAFF	TGTGCCAGCAGTTACGCAGGGGGTCCGGGTGGAGAAGCTTTCTTT
TRBV7-2	NA	TRBJ1-2	NA	CASSLDKYYGYTF	TGTGCCAGCAGCTTAGACAAGTACTATGGCTACACCTTC
TRBV27	NA	TRBJ2-3	NA	CASTEHRTDTQYF	TGTGCCAGCACCGAACATCGGACAGATACGCAGTATTTT
TRBV5-1	NA	TRBJ2-2	TRBD1	CASSLIWTQGGSGELFF	TGCGCCAGCAGCTTGATCTGGACACAGGGGGGTTCCGGGGAGCTGTTTTTT
TRBV28	NA	TRBJ2-1	TRBD1	CASSSAGQGARTEQFF	TGTGCCAGCAGTTCGGCCGGACAGGGGGCCCGTACTGAGCAGTTCTTC
TRBV20-1	NA	TRBJ2-7	TRBD1	CSARDSGTGGSYEQYF	TGCAGTGCTAGAGATTCCGGGACAGGGGGCTCCTACGAGCAGTACTTC
TRBV13	NA	TRBJ1-2	NA	CASSFIDSVSYGGYTF	TGTGCCAGCAGCTTTATAGACAGCGTATCTTATGGTGGCTACACCTTC
TRBV7-2	NA	TRBJ1-6	TRBD1	CASSETGYSSPLHF	TGTGCCAGCAGCGAGACAGGGTATTCTTCACCCCTCCACTTT
TRBV30	NA	TRBJ2-1	TRBD2	CAWSVGSGGGNEQFF	TGTGCCTGGAGTGTAGGGAGCGGGGGCGGCAATGAGCAGTTCTTC
TRBV6-5	NA	TRBJ1-5	NA	CASSRTVNQPRHF	TGTGCCAGCAGTCGGACAGTCAATCAGCCCCGGCATTTT
TRBV6-5	few	TRBJ2-2	NA	CASSYSGTGELFF	TGTGCCAGCAGTTACTCGGGGACCGGGGAGCTGTTTTTT
TRBV5-6	few	TRBJ2-3	NA	CASSLIGAGRDTQYF	TGTGCCAGCAGCTTGATAGGTGCGGGGAGAGATACGCAGTATTTT
TRBV12-3/TRBV12-4	few	TRBJ2-7	TRBD1	CASSSGGWGAAVSSYEQYF	TGTGCCAGCAGCTCAGGGGGCTGGGGGGCTGCAGTGAGCTCCTACGAGCAGTACTTC
TRBV20-1	NA	TRBJ2-7	NA	CSADGLYEQYF	TGCAGTGCTGATGGGCTCTACGAGCAGTACTTC
TRBV5-6	NA	TRBJ1-1	NA	CASSPGGLPPEAFF	TGTGCCAGCAGCCCGGGGGGTCTCCCGCCTGAAGCTTTCTTT
TRBV30	NA	TRBJ1-2	TRBD1	CAWSLSTGGDGYTF	TGTGCCTGGAGCCTTTCCACAGGGGGCGATGGCTACACCTTC
TRBV5-1	NA	TRBJ2-5	TRBD1	CASNWTGARRETQYF	TGCGCCAGCAACTGGACAGGGGCTAGACGAGAGACCCAGTACTTC